What follows are 29 T cell receptor beta chains derived from one specimen sequenced in a study of control samples from healthy donors and cancer patients. Profiled with immunoSEQ multiplex PCR; TCRdb holds only in-frame clones, not every one. The profile shows some 89,000 clones, under 90% of them singletons. The specimen sequenced was blood. These receptors came from a woman in her forties in good health.

This clone was recorded a few times. The J gene is TRBJ2-1, the V gene TRBV3-1 (or the pseudogene TRBV3-2); either TRBD1 or TRBD2 may supply D (6 bases each). Trimming cost V 5 bases and J 11 bases, with 10 bases left between them. CDR3 size: 11 residues. Germline CDR1 and CDR2: LGHDT and YNNKEL (reference sequence). CDR3 DNA: TGTGCCAGCAGCTCGCGGGACAAGCAGTTCTTC. As protein: CASSSRDKQFF.

This sequence joins TRBV7-2 and TRBJ2-4; no firm D call. Germline lookup yields CDR1 SGHTA and CDR2 FQGNSA. V was trimmed by 5 bases and J by 6 bases, leaving 8 bases between them. This CDR3 comprises 12 residues. The CDR3 nucleotides read TGTGCCAGCAGCGGAGACCTAAACATTCAGTACTTC. Its translation: CASSGDLNIQYF.

This rearrangement joins TRBV18 to TRBJ1-3; D may be TRBD1 (5 bases). The V and J ends lost 5 bases and 4 bases respectively, with 12 bases between them. Germline CDR1 and CDR2: KGHSH and LQKENI. The CDR3 is 14 residues long. CDR3 nucleotides: TGTGCCAGCTCAGGGGCGAGTTCGGGAAACACCATATATTTT. Translation gives CASSGASSGNTIYF.

The chain links TRBV7-2 to TRBJ2-7; D uncertain. The CDR3 has 15 amino acids. Germline CDR1 is SGHTA and CDR2 is FQGNSA. Trimming took 1 base from V and 1 from J, leaving 11 bases between them. As DNA, the CDR3 is TGTGCCAGCAGCTTAGTCAGCCAGCTATCCTACGAGCAGTACTTC. It encodes CASSLVSQLSYEQYF.

This chain links TRBV5-8 with TRBJ2-1; TRBD1 might be the D (6 bases). V lost 6 bases to trimming and J lost 0 bases, with 10 bases between them. In germline, CDR1 is SGHTS, CDR2 YDEGEE. There are 14 residues in the CDR3. CDR3 region: CASNRDNSYNEQFF. Written as DNA, the CDR3 is TGTGCCAGCAACCGGGACAACTCCTACAATGAGCAGTTCTTC.

V usage is TRBV18 and J usage is TRBJ2-5; 12 nucleotides align to TRBD1. The CDR3 sequence is 16 residues long. Trimming at V came to 3 bases and at J to 4 bases, leaving 6 bases not matched to a gene. Germline CDR1 is KGHSH and CDR2 is LQKENI. CDR3 amino acids: CASSPGQGAFRETQYF. DNA for the CDR3: TGTGCCAGCTCACCGGGACAGGGGGCTTTTAGAGAGACCCAGTACTTC.

This clone has a single count. V gene TRBV4-1 combines with J gene TRBJ1-1, with 7 bases that match TRBD1. The CDR3 contains 15 residues. Looked up from germline, CDR1 is MGHRA and CDR2 is YSYEKL. V was clipped by 1 base and J by 2 bases; unmatched bases: 4. In nucleotides, the CDR3 is TGCGCCAGCAGCCAAGCCGACAGGGCCAACACTGAAGCTTTCTTT. It specifies CASSQADRANTEAFF.

The chain links TRBV6-5 to TRBJ1-1, with D maybe TRBD1 (5 bases). Trimming shortened V by 0 bases and J by 5 bases, and 7 bases separated the two germline ends. The length of the CDR3 is 13 residues. From germline, CDR1 is MNHEY and CDR2 SVGAGI. The CDR3 here is CASSYSRQTEAFF. The CDR3 nucleotides are TGTGCCAGCAGTTACTCTAGACAGACTGAAGCTTTCTTT.

The chain couples TRBV18 to TRBJ2-7, with TRBD1 identical over 8 bases. The CDR3 totals 15 residues. V trimming: 2 bases; J trimming: 6 bases; junction bases outside the gene matches: 9. Germline CDR1 KGHSH, CDR2 LQKENI. CDR3 amino acids: CASSPGQGQLGEQYF. The DNA for the CDR3 is TGTGCCAGCTCACCAGGACAGGGCCAATTAGGCGAGCAGTACTTC.

The chain joins TRBV5-8 to TRBJ1-2, with D possibly TRBD1 on 6 matching bases. Trimming took off 5 bases at V and 3 bases at J, with 14 bases between the two ends. This CDR3 spans 14 amino acids. CDR1 is SGHTS, CDR2 YDEGEE, per germline. The CDR3, as DNA: TGTGCCAGCAGTCCCGGGGGGCCTCACTATGGCTACACCTTC. This sequence encodes CASSPGGPHYGYTF.

The chain combines TRBV18 with TRBJ1-5, with no clear D. Trimming pared 4 bases from V and 4 bases from J, leaving 5 bases between. The germline V gene encodes CDR1 KGHSH and CDR2 LQKENI. There are 12 residues in the CDR3. The CDR3 reads CASSLNNQPQHF. Here the CDR3 DNA reads TGTGCCAGCTCACTAAATAATCAGCCCCAGCATTTT.

The chain combines TRBV5-1 with TRBJ2-1; 10 positions match TRBD2. Germline assignment: CDR1 SGHRS and CDR2 YFSETQ. With 4 bases clipped from V and 7 bases from J, the junction kept 11 bases outside the gene matches. The CDR3 has 16 amino acids. The CDR3 is CASSLPSGGVKNEQFF. The CDR3, as DNA: TGCGCCAGCAGCCTACCAAGCGGGGGGGTCAAGAATGAGCAGTTCTTC.

The CDR3 DNA reads as TGTGCCAGCAGCGATTGGGGCGGTCCCCAGCATTTT. This gives the protein CASSDWGGPQHF. The chain recombines TRBV7-2 with TRBJ1-5; TRBD1 might be the D (5 bases). Germline V lookup: CDR1 SGHTA, CDR2 FQGNSA. The germline V and J ends were trimmed by 5 bases and 10 bases, with 12 bases remaining between them. The CDR3 contains 12 residues.

This clone occurred a few times. V and J are TRBV30 and TRBJ1-1; 7 positions agree with TRBD1. V lost 3 bases, J lost 1 base, and 5 bases stayed unmatched. The CDR3 runs 14 residues. The V gene's germline CDR1 is GTSNPN and CDR2 SVGIG (reference sequence). The chain's CDR3 is CAWRRGQPNTEAFF. CDR3 DNA: TGTGCCTGGAGGAGGGGACAGCCGAACACTGAAGCTTTCTTT.

This chain links TRBV10-1 with TRBJ2-1; D remains unclear. Germline-derived CDR1 and CDR2 are WNHNN and SYGVQD (reference sequence). This CDR3 is 12 amino acids long. The germline V and J ends were trimmed by 0 bases and 10 bases, with 7 bases remaining between them. CDR3 in amino acids: CASSESGYEQFF. Here the CDR3 DNA reads TGCGCCAGCAGTGAGTCGGGCTACGAGCAGTTCTTC.

The rearrangement joins TRBV9 to TRBJ2-2, with TRBD2 matching 9 bases. Germline V CDR1 and CDR2: SGDLS, YYNGEE. J gave up 5 bases and V 0 bases, and 5 bases lay outside the gene matches. This CDR3 contains 16 residues. DNA for the CDR3: TGTGCCAGCAGCGTAGGCGCGGGGGGGCTGACCGGGGAGCTGTTTTTT. This sequence encodes CASSVGAGGLTGELFF.

This chain joins TRBV19 and TRBJ2-6, with D unresolved. The CDR3 is 14 amino acids. The V and J ends lost 9 bases and 2 bases respectively, with 11 bases between them. From germline, CDR1 is LNHDA and CDR2 SQIVND (reference sequence). CDR3 amino acids: CASTPLAGANVLTF. The CDR3 DNA reads TGTGCCAGCACCCCCCTCGCTGGGGCCAACGTCCTGACTTTC.

This chain connects TRBV2 to TRBJ2-3; 9 nucleotides match TRBD2. Unmatched junction bases numbered 3, after V lost 4 bases and J lost 1 base. Per the germline V gene, CDR1 is SNHLY and CDR2 is FYNNEI. The CDR3 covers 15 residues. CDR3 in amino acids: CASSAWTSGTDTQYF. CDR3 coding DNA: TGTGCCAGCAGTGCGTGGACTAGCGGCACAGATACGCAGTATTTT.

The chain couples TRBV14 to TRBJ1-6; D gene unclear. Germline CDR1 SGHDN, CDR2 FVKESK. V lost 5 bases to trimming and J lost 7 bases, with 6 bases between them. The CDR3 spans 12 residues. Here the CDR3 reads CASSFGNSPLHF. The CDR3 region has the DNA TGTGCCAGCAGCTTCGGCAATTCACCCCTCCACTTT. Full variable domain (remainder filled in from reference TRBV14 and TRBJ1-6): EAGVTQFPSHSVIEKGQTVTLRCDPISGHDNLYWYRRVMGKEIKFLLHFVKESKQDESGMPNNRFLAERTGGTYSTLKVQPAELEDSGVYFCASSFGNSPLHFGNGTRLTVT.

This sequence joins TRBV6-2 or TRBV6-3 and TRBJ2-3; a weak D match, TRBD1 (6 bases). V was trimmed by 1 base and J by 5 bases, leaving 10 bases between them. Per the germline V gene, CDR1 is MNHEY and CDR2 is SVGEGT. The CDR3 totals 14 residues. This CDR3 reads CASSYFEGVDTQYF. CDR3 nucleotides: TGTGCCAGCAGTTACTTCGAGGGGGTAGATACGCAGTATTTT.

The chain couples TRBV27 to TRBJ1-1, with TRBD1 matching 7 bases. Germline lookup yields CDR1 MNHEY and CDR2 SMNVEV (reference sequence). V dropped 5 bases and J dropped 4; count of bases not matched to a gene: 7. The CDR3 is made up of 14 amino acids. The CDR3 nucleotides are TGTGCCAGCAGTCAACAGGGGCGGGTCACTGAAGCTTTCTTT. Translation gives CASSQQGRVTEAFF.

CDR3 nucleotide sequence: TGTGCCAGCAGTGAAATGGTAGCGGGGGGAAGAGGTGAGCAGTTCTTC. Encoded protein: CASSEMVAGGRGEQFF. V is TRBV2 and J is TRBJ2-1, with 10 bases matching TRBD2. The CDR3 runs 16 residues. Trimming cost V 2 bases and J 9 bases; bases outside gene matches: 10. Germline values: CDR1 SNHLY, CDR2 FYNNEI.

The chain joins TRBV19 to TRBJ1-2; D may be TRBD1 (5 bases). There are 13 residues in the CDR3. Germline CDR1 LNHDA, CDR2 SQIVND (reference sequence). Trimming took 6 bases from V and 5 from J, leaving 13 bases between them. The CDR3: CASRTGTLYGYTF. The DNA of the CDR3 is TGTGCCAGTAGAACCGGGACCCTTTATGGCTACACCTTC.

This clone came up a few times. This chain joins TRBV11-3 and TRBJ1-3, with D maybe TRBD1 (5 bases). CDR3 size: 15 residues. Germline loops: CDR1 SGHNT, CDR2 YENEEA. V shed 0 bases and J shed 4 bases, with 10 bases lying between them. This chain's CDR3 is CASSLEGLIGNTIYF. CDR3 bases: TGTGCCAGCAGCTTAGAGGGGCTAATCGGAAACACCATATATTTT.

The chain combines TRBV19 with TRBJ2-5; 9 bases agree with TRBD1. The germline CDR1 and CDR2 sequences are LNHDA and SQIVND (reference sequence). Trimming took 1 base from V and 5 from J; bases not matched to a gene: 5. The CDR3 extends over 15 amino acids. DNA for the CDR3: TGTGCCAGTAGTATAGGGACAGGGGCTTTGGAGACCCAGTACTTC. Amino acid sequence: CASSIGTGALETQYF.

The sample holds one count of this clone. The rearrangement uses TRBV18 and TRBJ1-2, with D tentatively TRBD1 (6 bases). The CDR3 length is 15 residues. Germline assignment: CDR1 KGHSH and CDR2 LQKENI. Trimming took off 6 bases at V and 4 bases at J, with 18 bases between the two ends. The CDR3 sequence is CASSLTGQGLYGYTF. Here the CDR3 DNA reads TGTGCCAGCTCCCTAACGGGTCAGGGGCTCTATGGCTACACCTTC.

This chain joins TRBV12-3 or TRBV12-4 and TRBJ1-1, with 7 positions matching TRBD1. The CDR3 covers 12 residues. After removal of 5 bases from V and 4 bases from J, the junction contained 1 base not matched to a gene. CDR3: CASSTGATEAFF. The CDR3 DNA reads as TGTGCCAGCAGTACAGGGGCCACTGAAGCTTTCTTT.

The rearrangement links TRBV7-8 to TRBJ2-3; either TRBD1 or TRBD2 may fit D (5 bases each). Germline CDR1 is SGHVS and CDR2 is FQNEAQ. V was pared by 4 bases and J by 1 base, with 12 bases between. CDR3 length: 15 amino acids. CDR3 DNA: TGTGCCAGCAGCTCCCTTGGGGGTGGCACAGATACGCAGTATTTT. Protein: CASSSLGGGTDTQYF.

J is TRBJ2-3 and V is TRBV9; TRBD2 matches at 11 bases. From germline, CDR1 is SGDLS and CDR2 YYNGEE. J lost 2 bases, V lost 0 bases, and 5 bases had no gene match. The CDR3 has 17 amino acids. The CDR3 loop reads CASSVAPSGGTTDTQYF. DNA for the CDR3: TGTGCCAGCAGCGTAGCGCCTAGCGGGGGGACCACAGATACGCAGTATTTT.